These T cell receptor beta chains were read from a single sample in a study of T-cell reconstitution after alpha-beta-depleted transplantation in children. TCRdb re-derived calls from the PCR reads in MiXCR, one entry per CDR3 protein. Of approximately 520,000 distinct CDR3 sequences in the sample, approximately 10% were seen once. Sequencing used PBMCs, mostly from graft donor cells, obtained 180 days after TCRalphabeta/CD19-depleted stem cell transplant. These receptors came from a female patient between 2 and 15 years old who had a stem cell transplant for aplastic anemia, so the T cells may come from the graft donor. CDR3s include the opening cysteine and the closing phenylalanine or tryptophan. The D gene is left open where the match is weak. Some rows mark clone size as missing; the rest say once, few, many or name a class of expanded clone.

j_call v_call d_call clone_size cdr3_aa cdr3_nt
TRBJ2-7 TRBV7-9 NA few CASSLLDWEPYEQYF TGTGCCAGCAGCCTACTGGATTGGGAGCCCTACGAGCAGTACTTC
TRBJ2-7 TRBV20-1 TRBD2 many CSAPGTSGRTPYEQYF TGCAGTGCTCCCGGGACTAGCGGGAGAACCCCCTACGAGCAGTACTTC
TRBJ2-1 TRBV5-1 NA many CANKPPMLKRGHNEQFF TGCGCCAACAAACCCCCCATGTTGAAACGTGGGCACAATGAGCAGTTCTTC
TRBJ2-1 TRBV4-3 NA NA CASSHSSNNEQFF TGCGCCAGCAGCCATAGTTCAAACAATGAGCAGTTCTTC
TRBJ1-2 TRBV5-4 NA few CASSLAAGMDYGYTF TGTGCCAGCAGCTTGGCTGCAGGGATGGACTATGGCTACACCTTC
TRBJ2-6 TRBV11-1 TRBD1 NA CASSFLGTAASGANVLTF TGTGCCAGCAGCTTCCTCGGGACAGCCGCTTCTGGGGCCAACGTCCTGACTTTC
TRBJ2-1 TRBV6-1 TRBD2 many CASSSGSWYNEQFF TGTGCCAGCAGCAGCGGGAGTTGGTATAATGAGCAGTTCTTC
TRBJ2-7 TRBV7-8 NA few CASSLQETYEQYF TGTGCCAGCAGCTTGCAGGAAACCTACGAGCAGTACTTC
TRBJ2-1 TRBV5-6 NA many CASSLLQGLGGLEQFF TGTGCCAGCAGCCTCTTACAGGGCCTCGGGGGGTTGGAGCAGTTCTTC
TRBJ2-3 TRBV25-1 NA NA CASSDRLQGKADTQYF TGTGCCAGCAGTGATCGATTACAGGGAAAAGCAGATACGCAGTATTTT
TRBJ2-7 TRBV24-1 TRBD1 few CATSDPGTGGEQYF TGTGCCACCAGTGATCCCGGGACAGGGGGCGAGCAGTACTTC
TRBJ1-1 TRBV18 TRBD1 few CASSLTGALENTEAFF TGTGCCAGCTCACTTACAGGGGCCCTTGAGAACACTGAAGCTTTCTTT
TRBJ2-1 TRBV12-3/TRBV12-4 TRBD1 NA CASSLPWTGGTSYNEQFF TGTGCCAGCAGTTTACCTTGGACAGGGGGGACCTCCTACAATGAGCAGTTCTTC
TRBJ2-2 TRBV7-2 NA many CASSLLGSANTGELFF TGTGCCAGCAGCTTATTAGGGAGCGCGAACACCGGGGAGCTGTTTTTT
TRBJ1-1 TRBV28 NA NA CASSPHRAVNTEAFF TGTGCCAGCAGTCCCCACAGGGCGGTGAACACTGAAGCTTTCTTT
TRBJ1-5 TRBV29-1 NA NA CSVGRGGNQPQHF TGCAGCGTTGGAAGGGGGGGAAATCAGCCCCAGCATTTT
TRBJ1-1 TRBV5-1 NA many CASSLEGAHTEAFF TGCGCCAGCAGCTTGGAAGGGGCACACACTGAAGCTTTCTTT
TRBJ2-7 TRBV6-5 NA NA CASSYSNLANLFEQYF TGTGCCAGCAGTTACTCGAATCTAGCGAACCTTTTCGAGCAGTACTTC
TRBJ2-3 TRBV4-1 TRBD2 NA CASSLLARRTDTQYF TGCGCCAGCAGTTTACTAGCGCGACGGACAGATACGCAGTATTTT
TRBJ2-2 TRBV27 TRBD1 NA CASSSLGAGGKTGELFF TGTGCCAGCAGTAGTTTAGGGGCAGGGGGCAAAACCGGGGAGCTGTTTTTT
TRBJ2-3 TRBV28 NA few CASSPQGRGITDTQYF TGTGCCAGCAGTCCACAGGGGCGCGGGATCACAGATACGCAGTATTTT
TRBJ2-3 TRBV12-3/TRBV12-4 TRBD2 few CASSPYWTSGRPLSTDTQYF TGTGCCAGCAGTCCATACTGGACTAGCGGGAGGCCGCTGAGCACAGATACGCAGTATTTT
TRBJ2-1 TRBV4-3 NA few CASSQDSPSYNEQFF TGCGCCAGCAGCCAAGATAGTCCTAGCTACAATGAGCAGTTCTTC
TRBJ2-4 TRBV29-1 NA many CSVRPDRWVQGPNIQYF TGCAGCGTTCGTCCAGATAGATGGGTTCAGGGTCCAAACATTCAGTACTTC
TRBJ2-3 TRBV6-1 NA NA CASSERGTEDTQYF TGTGCCAGCAGTGAGAGGGGTACCGAGGATACGCAGTATTTT
TRBJ1-4 TRBV20-1 NA few CSAMGSTNEKLFF TGCAGTGCTATGGGATCCACTAATGAAAAACTGTTTTTT
TRBJ2-2 TRBV29-1 NA NA CSVEDVGTYTGELFF TGCAGCGTTGAAGACGTTGGGACTTACACCGGGGAGCTGTTTTTT
TRBJ1-2 TRBV29-1 NA few CSATGRNYGYTF TGCAGCGCTACAGGGAGAAACTATGGCTACACCTTC
TRBJ2-7 TRBV20-1 NA few CSARVLRDTSYEQYF TGCAGTGCTAGAGTTCTCCGGGACACCTCCTACGAGCAGTACTTC
TRBJ2-1 TRBV9 NA few CASSPRTSPSYNEQFF TGTGCCAGCAGCCCACGGACTTCCCCCTCCTACAATGAGCAGTTCTTC
TRBJ1-1 TRBV19 NA many CASSSSVEAFF TGTGCCAGTAGTTCGTCAGTTGAAGCTTTCTTT
TRBJ2-2 TRBV28 NA NA CASSLGPSGVSTGELFF TGTGCCAGCAGTTTGGGGCCATCCGGTGTAAGCACCGGGGAGCTGTTTTTT
TRBJ2-1 TRBV10-3 NA NA CAITINPGAGNEQFF TGTGCCATCACCATCAACCCCGGGGCCGGCAATGAGCAGTTCTTC
TRBJ2-1 TRBV5-6 NA NA CASSLGVSPSYNEQFF TGTGCCAGCAGCTTAGGGGTTTCTCCCTCCTACAATGAGCAGTTCTTC
TRBJ1-1 TRBV4-1 TRBD1 NA CASGQGGVGTEAFF TGCGCCAGCGGACAGGGGGGAGTAGGCACTGAAGCTTTCTTT
TRBJ1-5 TRBV27 TRBD1 few CASSFDRESNQPQHF TGTGCCAGCAGTTTCGACAGGGAAAGCAATCAGCCCCAGCATTTT
TRBJ2-1 TRBV6-2/TRBV6-3 TRBD2 NA CASSYPLAGRGLGNEQFF TGTGCCAGCAGTTACCCCCTAGCCGGGAGGGGTTTGGGCAATGAGCAGTTCTTC
TRBJ2-3 TRBV7-2 NA NA CASGPRGDTQYF TGTGCCAGCGGCCCTAGGGGGGATACGCAGTATTTT
TRBJ1-2 TRBV6-5 NA many CASTQGHYGYTF TGTGCCAGCACCCAGGGGCACTATGGCTACACCTTC
TRBJ2-1 TRBV9 TRBD2 few CASSVAVGASGHLSYNEQFF TGTGCCAGCAGCGTCGCCGTTGGGGCTAGCGGCCACCTCTCCTACAATGAGCAGTTCTTC
TRBJ2-1 TRBV4-1 NA NA CASSHHVPGRWNVSSYNEQFF TGCGCCAGCAGCCACCACGTCCCGGGGCGATGGAACGTGAGCTCCTACAATGAGCAGTTCTTC
TRBJ2-7 TRBV4-3 NA many CASSQRRLDEQYF TGCGCCAGCAGCCAAAGGCGTCTGGACGAGCAGTACTTC
TRBJ2-5 TRBV9 NA NA CASSVGQRPYRSFQETQYF TGTGCCAGCAGCGTAGGACAGCGGCCGTACCGCTCCTTTCAAGAGACCCAGTACTTC
TRBJ2-5 TRBV15 NA many CATSRDPNQETQYF TGTGCCACCAGCAGAGATCCAAACCAAGAGACCCAGTACTTC
TRBJ2-7 TRBV7-3 TRBD1 NA CASSSQGGCHEQYF TGTGCCAGCAGCTCACAGGGGGGCTGCCACGAGCAGTACTTC
TRBJ1-1 TRBV25-1 NA NA CASSKPTGEAFF TGTGCCAGCAGTAAACCGACAGGTGAAGCTTTCTTT
TRBJ1-1 TRBV12-3/TRBV12-4 NA many CASSPRGASTEAFF TGTGCCAGCAGTCCCCGGGGCGCGAGCACTGAAGCTTTCTTT
TRBJ1-4 TRBV29-1 NA few CSVLAGAGGEKLFF TGCAGCGTCTTGGCTGGGGCCGGCGGTGAAAAACTGTTTTTT
TRBJ1-5 TRBV4-3 NA NA CASSQVSGNSNQPQHF TGCGCCAGCAGCCAAGTATCTGGGAATAGCAATCAGCCCCAGCATTTT
TRBJ2-7 TRBV6-1 NA few CASWAVSYEQYF TGTGCCAGCTGGGCGGTCTCCTACGAGCAGTACTTC
TRBJ2-7 TRBV7-8 NA NA CASSHSPRTPTTYEQYF TGTGCCAGCAGCCACTCCCCCCGGACACCCACCACCTACGAGCAGTACTTC
TRBJ1-1 TRBV2 NA few CASSEVWGSAEAFF TGTGCCAGCAGTGAGGTTTGGGGGAGCGCTGAAGCTTTCTTT
TRBJ2-2 TRBV11-2 TRBD1 few CASSFRQGVDTGELFF TGTGCCAGCAGCTTCCGACAGGGTGTGGACACCGGGGAGCTGTTTTTT